This T cell receptor (beta chain) was profiled in a study of blood T cell repertoires in COVID-19. Study as a whole: The United States, Italy and Spain supplied acute and convalescent COVID-19 samples. The analysed material was cDNA or gDNA that came from T cells, B-cell-depleted T cells, or PBMCs.

CDR3 length equals 14 residues. The V gene's germline CDR1 is SGHRS and CDR2 YFSETQ. V was clipped by 6 bases and J by 1 base; unmatched bases: 6. In the study's own analysis: Amplification of reference gene primers provided the estimated nucleated cell counts. The data were produced by immunoSEQ multiplex PCR, yet TCRdb's version contains in-frame clones alone and is incomplete. That table supplies the V and J calls and clone size; D and trimming were determined from the DNA. The sample carries around 170,000 clones, about 88% recorded once. V usage is TRBV5-1 and J usage is TRBJ2-5, with TRBD2 identical over 7 bases. Sequencing was performed on peripheral blood. The sequence derives from a man aged 55 to 70 with acute or convalescent COVID-19. The CDR3 spells CASNLLARQETQYF. DNA of the CDR3: TGCGCCAGCAACCTACTAGCGCGCCAAGAGACCCAGTACTTC.